The sequence of this T cell receptor (beta chain) was determined in a study of blood T cell repertoires in COVID-19. Libraries were prepared by immunoSEQ multiplex PCR; TCRdb keeps only in-frame clonotypes and omits some of them. This table has about 300,000 clones, about 81% appearing once. V was shortened by 7 bases and J by 5 bases, with 17 bases between the two germline ends. The CDR3 length is 15 residues. Germline V lookup: CDR1 MNHEY, CDR2 SVGAGI. V is TRBV6-5 and J is TRBJ2-2; D uncertain. What was sequenced was peripheral blood. The source is a human donor with COVID-19, enrolled during active disease. The donor label of this sample is uncertain. The CDR3 protein is CASISWSEVTGELFF. The CDR3, as DNA: TGTGCCAGCATTAGTTGGTCTGAAGTTACCGGGGAGCTGTTTTTT.